This TCR beta chain was recorded in a study of blood T cells in healthy people across ages. This clonotype is a singleton in its sample. In germline, CDR1 is SGHTS, CDR2 YDEGEE. The CDR3 is 15 residues long. Trimming removed 5 bases from V and 6 bases from J, with 18 bases in between. Combining a sample-barcoded 5' primer with a J-beta primer mix, a second PCR ran for roughly 7 to 11 cycles. MiXCR, run by TCRdb on the 5' RACE reads, gives a single entry per CDR3 protein. The repertoire holds 1,100,000 or so distinct CDR3 sequences, with 40% to 45% as singletons. Sequencing was performed on blood. The gene calls are TRBV5-8 and TRBJ1-5; D might be TRBD1 (6 bases). The TCR was taken from a woman aged 55-69 years in good health. Written as DNA, the CDR3 is TGTGCCAGCAGTAAAGTACAGGGTAAGAGTCAGCCCCAGCATTTT. Translated, it gives CASSKVQGKSQPQHF.